This T cell receptor (beta chain) was retrieved from a study of blood T cell repertoires in COVID-19. The repertoire was sequenced with immunoSEQ multiplex PCR; TCRdb's copy has only in-frame clones and lacks some. The data show roughly 180,000 clones, more than 65% seen once. Trimming removed 5 bases at V and 4 bases at J, with 11 bases between. In germline, CDR1 is MNHEY, CDR2 SVGEGT. CDR3 length: 13 residues. A Seattle source enrolled patients during active infection and followed them longitudinally. This clonotype was obtained from a woman aged 60-75 years with COVID-19, enrolled during active disease. The rearrangement joins TRBV6-2 or TRBV6-3 to TRBJ1-2; maybe TRBD1 (6 bases). Input material: peripheral blood. CDR3 sequence reads: CASSQQGSYGYTF. The CDR3 coding sequence is TGTGCCAGCAGTCAACAGGGCAGCTATGGCTACACCTTC.